Listed below are T cell receptor beta chains from one sample, sequenced in a study of T cells after posttransplantation cyclophosphamide. The repertoire was sequenced with immunoSEQ multiplex PCR; TCRdb's copy has only in-frame clones and lacks some. The sample lists tens of thousands of clones, roughly 98% seen once, with 0.1% to 0.15% in the top ten. The material sequenced was naive CD8+ T cells sorted from PBMCs. The receptors here all came from a man in his forties or fifties in good health, CMV-negative, and a related stem cell transplant donor. CDR3s include the opening cysteine and the closing phenylalanine or tryptophan. D genes are given only for firm matches. Clone size is shown for a subset of rows, as once, few, many or a class of expanded clone.

D gene: TRBD2
clone size: NA
V gene: TRBV4-2
J gene: TRBJ2-4
CDR3 protein: CASSQLPPSGQNIQYF
CDR3 DNA: TGTGCCAGCAGCCAACTTCCCCCTAGCGGTCAAAACATTCAGTACTTC

D gene: NA
clone size: NA
V gene: TRBV30
J gene: TRBJ1-1
CDR3 protein: CAWSSGTPEAFF
CDR3 DNA: TGTGCCTGGAGTTCCGGGACTCCCGAAGCTTTCTTT

D gene: NA
clone size: once
V gene: TRBV28
J gene: TRBJ1-5
CDR3 protein: CASSRGFNQPQHF
CDR3 DNA: TGTGCCAGCAGCCGGGGTTTTAATCAGCCCCAGCATTTT

D gene: TRBD1
clone size: once
V gene: TRBV7-3
J gene: TRBJ1-2
CDR3 protein: CASSLSGTGEEYGYTF
CDR3 DNA: TGTGCCAGCAGCTTAAGTGGGACAGGGGAGGAGTATGGCTACACCTTC

D gene: NA
clone size: NA
V gene: TRBV30
J gene: TRBJ1-2
CDR3 protein: CAWSVGGPMEGYTF
CDR3 DNA: TGTGCCTGGAGTGTGGGAGGTCCTATGGAAGGCTACACCTTC

D gene: NA
clone size: NA
V gene: TRBV6-1
J gene: TRBJ1-4
CDR3 protein: CASSDRGLTEKLFF
CDR3 DNA: TGTGCCAGCAGTGACAGGGGATTGACTGAAAAACTGTTTTTT

D gene: NA
clone size: NA
V gene: TRBV30
J gene: TRBJ2-7
CDR3 protein: CASDNQGDYEQYF
CDR3 DNA: TGTGCCTCCGACAATCAAGGCGACTACGAGCAGTACTTC

D gene: TRBD2
clone size: NA
V gene: TRBV4-1
J gene: TRBJ2-1
CDR3 protein: CASSQEREINNEQFF
CDR3 DNA: TGCGCCAGCAGCCAAGAGCGGGAGATTAACAATGAGCAGTTCTTC

D gene: TRBD2
clone size: once
V gene: TRBV7-2
J gene: TRBJ2-1
CDR3 protein: CASSFGTSGYNEQFF
CDR3 DNA: TGTGCCAGCAGCTTCGGGACTAGCGGTTACAATGAGCAGTTCTTC

D gene: TRBD2
clone size: NA
V gene: TRBV2
J gene: TRBJ2-2
CDR3 protein: CASSAGTSGTTGELFF
CDR3 DNA: TGTGCCAGCAGCGCCGGGACTAGCGGGACCACCGGGGAGCTGTTTTTT

D gene: TRBD2
clone size: NA
V gene: TRBV5-1
J gene: TRBJ2-1
CDR3 protein: CASSLGGREGFNEQFF
CDR3 DNA: TGCGCCAGCAGCTTGGGGGGGCGGGAGGGTTTCAATGAGCAGTTCTTC

D gene: NA
clone size: NA
V gene: TRBV7-3
J gene: TRBJ2-1
CDR3 protein: CASSLGLLNEQFF
CDR3 DNA: TGTGCCAGCAGCTTAGGACTCCTCAATGAGCAGTTCTTC

D gene: TRBD1
clone size: NA
V gene: TRBV10-1
J gene: TRBJ2-5
CDR3 protein: CASSPDRGIVETQYF
CDR3 DNA: TGCGCCAGCAGCCCCGACAGGGGAATCGTAGAGACCCAGTACTTC

D gene: NA
clone size: NA
V gene: TRBV6-5
J gene: TRBJ2-7
CDR3 protein: CASSYGRTYEQYF
CDR3 DNA: TGTGCCAGCAGTTACGGCCGAACCTACGAGCAGTACTTC

D gene: NA
clone size: NA
V gene: TRBV5-6
J gene: TRBJ2-7
CDR3 protein: CASSPGRGEQYF
CDR3 DNA: TGTGCCAGCAGCCCCGGGCGGGGTGAGCAGTACTTC

D gene: NA
clone size: NA
V gene: TRBV28
J gene: TRBJ2-7
CDR3 protein: CASSSVSSGYYEQYF
CDR3 DNA: TGTGCCAGCAGTTCCGTCTCTAGTGGATACTACGAGCAGTACTTC

D gene: TRBD2
clone size: NA
V gene: TRBV29-1
J gene: TRBJ2-7
CDR3 protein: CSVRAGATYEQYF
CDR3 DNA: TGCAGCGTCCGAGCGGGAGCCACTTACGAGCAGTACTTC

D gene: NA
clone size: NA
V gene: TRBV28
J gene: TRBJ2-7
CDR3 protein: CASSWGANEQYF
CDR3 DNA: TGTGCCAGCAGTTGGGGAGCAAACGAGCAGTACTTC

D gene: TRBD1
clone size: NA
V gene: TRBV28
J gene: TRBJ1-1
CDR3 protein: CASSLGGQGDTEAFF
CDR3 DNA: TGTGCCAGCAGTCTGGGGGGACAGGGGGACACTGAAGCTTTCTTT

D gene: TRBD2
clone size: NA
V gene: TRBV27
J gene: TRBJ2-7
CDR3 protein: CASSHSGSPYEQYF
CDR3 DNA: TGTGCCAGCAGCCATAGCGGGAGTCCCTACGAGCAGTACTTC

D gene: TRBD2
clone size: NA
V gene: TRBV4-1
J gene: TRBJ2-1
CDR3 protein: CASSQVAGENNEQFF
CDR3 DNA: TGCGCCAGCAGCCAAGTAGCGGGAGAGAACAATGAGCAGTTCTTC

D gene: NA
clone size: NA
V gene: TRBV9
J gene: TRBJ2-7
CDR3 protein: CASSVGLGGPYEQYF
CDR3 DNA: TGTGCCAGCAGCGTAGGTCTCGGGGGTCCCTACGAGCAGTACTTC

D gene: TRBD2
clone size: NA
V gene: TRBV18
J gene: TRBJ2-2
CDR3 protein: CASLGLAGGPKTGELFF
CDR3 DNA: TGTGCCAGCCTCGGACTAGCGGGAGGCCCGAAGACCGGGGAGCTGTTTTTT

D gene: TRBD1
clone size: NA
V gene: TRBV9
J gene: TRBJ2-5
CDR3 protein: CASSVSPGQGWEETQYF
CDR3 DNA: TGTGCCAGCAGCGTTTCCCCGGGACAGGGGTGGGAAGAGACCCAGTACTTC

D gene: NA
clone size: NA
V gene: TRBV7-9
J gene: TRBJ2-7
CDR3 protein: CASSLVQTGPLNWAYEQYF
CDR3 DNA: TGTGCCAGCAGCTTAGTCCAGACTGGCCCTTTGAATTGGGCCTACGAGCAGTACTTC

D gene: TRBD1
clone size: NA
V gene: TRBV11-2
J gene: TRBJ2-1
CDR3 protein: CASSLIGGLENGQFF
CDR3 DNA: TGTGCCAGCAGCTTAATAGGGGGCCTGGAGAATGGGCAGTTCTTC

D gene: NA
clone size: NA
V gene: TRBV27
J gene: TRBJ2-2
CDR3 protein: CASSLSYGGELFF
CDR3 DNA: TGTGCCAGCAGTTTATCCTACGGCGGGGAGCTGTTTTTT

D gene: NA
clone size: NA
V gene: TRBV30
J gene: TRBJ2-1
CDR3 protein: CAWSVGSSYNEQFF
CDR3 DNA: TGTGCCTGGAGTGTGGGGAGCTCCTACAATGAGCAGTTCTTC

D gene: NA
clone size: NA
V gene: TRBV27
J gene: TRBJ1-4
CDR3 protein: CASSPSRHAATNEKLFF
CDR3 DNA: TGTGCCAGCAGTCCCTCCCGACACGCTGCAACTAATGAAAAACTGTTTTTT

D gene: NA
clone size: NA
V gene: TRBV19
J gene: TRBJ1-2
CDR3 protein: CASSIDGRVTYGYTF
CDR3 DNA: TGTGCCAGTAGTATAGACGGCAGGGTGACCTATGGCTACACCTTC

D gene: NA
clone size: once
V gene: TRBV27
J gene: TRBJ1-2
CDR3 protein: CASSLYPPPAGPGGYTF
CDR3 DNA: TGTGCCAGCAGTTTATACCCTCCCCCTGCCGGTCCGGGGGGCTACACCTTC

D gene: TRBD1
clone size: NA
V gene: TRBV9
J gene: TRBJ2-7
CDR3 protein: CASSVEATGSYEQYF
CDR3 DNA: TGTGCCAGCAGCGTAGAGGCGACAGGGTCCTACGAGCAGTACTTC

D gene: NA
clone size: NA
V gene: TRBV13
J gene: TRBJ2-1
CDR3 protein: CASSLVAGPLSSYNEQFF
CDR3 DNA: TGTGCCAGCAGCTTAGTGGCGGGGCCTCTTAGCTCCTACAATGAGCAGTTCTTC

D gene: NA
clone size: NA
V gene: TRBV28
J gene: TRBJ2-1
CDR3 protein: CASRPSEYSYNEQFF
CDR3 DNA: TGTGCCAGCAGACCTAGCGAATACTCCTACAATGAGCAGTTCTTC

D gene: TRBD1
clone size: NA
V gene: TRBV6-1
J gene: TRBJ1-5
CDR3 protein: CASSDWTGNQPQHF
CDR3 DNA: TGTGCCAGTTCTGATTGGACAGGTAATCAGCCCCAGCATTTT

D gene: TRBD2
clone size: NA
V gene: TRBV11-2
J gene: TRBJ2-2
CDR3 protein: CASSSHQTSGSNTGELFF
CDR3 DNA: TGTGCCAGCAGCTCCCACCAGACTAGCGGGAGCAACACCGGGGAGCTGTTTTTT

D gene: TRBD1
clone size: NA
V gene: TRBV28
J gene: TRBJ2-5
CDR3 protein: CASSLFGTAQETQYF
CDR3 DNA: TGTGCCAGCAGTTTATTCGGGACAGCTCAAGAGACCCAGTACTTC

D gene: TRBD1
clone size: NA
V gene: TRBV28
J gene: TRBJ1-1
CDR3 protein: CASSSGTVMNTEAFF
CDR3 DNA: TGTGCCAGCAGTTCCGGGACAGTGATGAACACTGAAGCTTTCTTT

D gene: TRBD2
clone size: once
V gene: TRBV27
J gene: TRBJ2-7
CDR3 protein: CASSLSSGRVLYEQYF
CDR3 DNA: TGTGCCAGCAGTTTGTCTAGCGGGAGGGTCCTGTACGAGCAGTACTTC

D gene: NA
clone size: NA
V gene: TRBV7-9
J gene: TRBJ2-5
CDR3 protein: CASSLFRVAETQYF
CDR3 DNA: TGTGCCAGCAGCTTATTCAGGGTCGCGGAGACCCAGTACTTC

D gene: NA
clone size: NA
V gene: TRBV4-1
J gene: TRBJ2-2
CDR3 protein: CASSLLEGTGELFF
CDR3 DNA: TGCGCCAGCAGCCTCCTGGAGGGCACCGGGGAGCTGTTTTTT

D gene: NA
clone size: NA
V gene: TRBV11-2
J gene: TRBJ2-7
CDR3 protein: CASSLESHYEQYF
CDR3 DNA: TGTGCCAGCAGCTTAGAGTCCCACTACGAGCAGTACTTC

D gene: NA
clone size: NA
V gene: TRBV4-1
J gene: TRBJ1-1
CDR3 protein: CASSQGQGWPNTEAFF
CDR3 DNA: TGCGCCAGCAGCCAAGGGCAGGGTTGGCCGAACACTGAAGCTTTCTTT

D gene: TRBD2
clone size: NA
V gene: TRBV4-1
J gene: TRBJ2-1
CDR3 protein: CASSQVTSGRPYNEQFF
CDR3 DNA: TGCGCCAGCAGCCAAGTCACTAGCGGGAGACCCTACAATGAGCAGTTCTTC

D gene: TRBD1
clone size: NA
V gene: TRBV27
J gene: TRBJ2-7
CDR3 protein: CASSRDPGGNYEQYF
CDR3 DNA: TGTGCCAGCAGTCGAGATCCAGGGGGCAACTACGAGCAGTACTTC

D gene: TRBD1
clone size: NA
V gene: TRBV14
J gene: TRBJ1-2
CDR3 protein: CASSQGPLRRDRASHF
CDR3 DNA: TGTGCCAGCAGCCAAGGACCCCTGAGGCGGGACAGGGCATCTCACTTC

D gene: TRBD1
clone size: NA
V gene: TRBV27
J gene: TRBJ2-7
CDR3 protein: CASNSGTAAYEQYF
CDR3 DNA: TGTGCCAGCAACTCCGGGACAGCTGCCTACGAGCAGTACTTC

D gene: NA
clone size: NA
V gene: TRBV29-1
J gene: TRBJ2-2
CDR3 protein: CSVEDAGKNTGELFF
CDR3 DNA: TGCAGCGTTGAAGATGCAGGGAAAAACACCGGGGAGCTGTTTTTT

D gene: NA
clone size: NA
V gene: TRBV28
J gene: TRBJ2-1
CDR3 protein: CASSVSGEQFF
CDR3 DNA: TGTGCCAGCAGTGTCTCAGGAGAGCAGTTCTTC

D gene: NA
clone size: NA
V gene: TRBV6-1
J gene: TRBJ1-1
CDR3 protein: CASSEEGGSNTEAFF
CDR3 DNA: TGTGCCAGCAGTGAAGAAGGAGGAAGCAACACTGAAGCTTTCTTT

D gene: NA
clone size: NA
V gene: TRBV4-2
J gene: TRBJ2-7
CDR3 protein: CASRGSSYEQYF
CDR3 DNA: TGTGCCAGCAGGGGGAGCTCCTACGAGCAGTACTTC

D gene: TRBD2
clone size: NA
V gene: TRBV5-6
J gene: TRBJ2-7
CDR3 protein: CASSLVAGASSYEQYF
CDR3 DNA: TGTGCCAGCAGCTTGGTAGCGGGAGCGAGCTCCTACGAGCAGTACTTC

D gene: NA
clone size: NA
V gene: TRBV6-1
J gene: TRBJ1-4
CDR3 protein: CASRGLGITNEKLFF
CDR3 DNA: TGTGCCAGCAGGGGCCTCGGGATCACTAATGAAAAACTGTTTTTT

D gene: NA
clone size: NA
V gene: TRBV27
J gene: TRBJ2-1
CDR3 protein: CASSWAGDIEEGQFF
CDR3 DNA: TGTGCCAGCAGTTGGGCTGGGGACATCGAGGAAGGGCAGTTCTTC